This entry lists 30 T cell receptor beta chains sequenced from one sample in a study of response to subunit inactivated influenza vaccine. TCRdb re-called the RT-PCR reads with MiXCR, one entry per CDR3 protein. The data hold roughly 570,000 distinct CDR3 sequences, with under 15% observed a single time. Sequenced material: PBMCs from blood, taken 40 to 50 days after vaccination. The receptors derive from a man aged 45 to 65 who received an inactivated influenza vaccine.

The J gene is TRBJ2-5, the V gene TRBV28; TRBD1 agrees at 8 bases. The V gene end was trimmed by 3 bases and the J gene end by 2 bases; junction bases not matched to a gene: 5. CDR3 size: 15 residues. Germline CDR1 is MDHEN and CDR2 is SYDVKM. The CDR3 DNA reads TGTGCCAGCAGTTTGTCCGGGGACAGGCAAGAGACCCAGTACTTC. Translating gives CASSLSGDRQETQYF.

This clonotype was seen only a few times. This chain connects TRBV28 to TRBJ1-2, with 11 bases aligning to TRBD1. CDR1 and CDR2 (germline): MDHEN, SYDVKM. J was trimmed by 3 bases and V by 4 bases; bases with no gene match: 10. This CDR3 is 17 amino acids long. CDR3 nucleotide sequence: TGTGCCAGCAGTTGGACAGGGGGCGCTTTTTTTCACTATGGCTACACCTTC. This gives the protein CASSWTGGAFFHYGYTF.

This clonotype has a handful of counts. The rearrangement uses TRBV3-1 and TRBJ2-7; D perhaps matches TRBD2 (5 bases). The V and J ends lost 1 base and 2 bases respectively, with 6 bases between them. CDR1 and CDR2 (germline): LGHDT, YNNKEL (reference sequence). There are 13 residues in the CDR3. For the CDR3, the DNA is TGTGCCAGCAGCCAAGCGGGGACCTACGAGCAGTACTTC. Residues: CASSQAGTYEQYF.

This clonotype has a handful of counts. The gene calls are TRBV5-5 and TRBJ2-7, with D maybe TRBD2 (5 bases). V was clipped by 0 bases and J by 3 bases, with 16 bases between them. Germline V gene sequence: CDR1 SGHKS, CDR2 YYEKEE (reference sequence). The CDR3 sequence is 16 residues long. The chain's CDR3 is CASSLALAGRYYEQYF. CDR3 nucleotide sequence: TGTGCCAGCAGCTTGGCCCTGGCGGGCCGGTACTACGAGCAGTACTTC.

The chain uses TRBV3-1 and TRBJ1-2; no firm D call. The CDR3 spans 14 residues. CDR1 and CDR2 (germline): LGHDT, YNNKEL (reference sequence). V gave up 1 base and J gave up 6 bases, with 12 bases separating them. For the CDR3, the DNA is TGTGCCAGCAGCCAAGGCCCAGTATCGGATGGCTACACCTTC. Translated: CASSQGPVSDGYTF.

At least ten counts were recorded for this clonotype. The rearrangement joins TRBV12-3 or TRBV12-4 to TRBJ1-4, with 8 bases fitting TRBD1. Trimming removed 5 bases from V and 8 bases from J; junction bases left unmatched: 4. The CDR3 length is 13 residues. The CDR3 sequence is CASSQGAQEKLFF. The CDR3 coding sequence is TGTGCCAGCAGTCAGGGGGCGCAGGAAAAACTGTTTTTT.

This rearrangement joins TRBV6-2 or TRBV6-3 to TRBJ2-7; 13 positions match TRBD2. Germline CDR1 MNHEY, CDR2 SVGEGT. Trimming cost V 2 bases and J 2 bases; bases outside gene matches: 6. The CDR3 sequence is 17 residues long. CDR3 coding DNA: TGTGCCAGCAGTTACCCTACCGGACTAGCGGGGGCCTACGAGCAGTACTTC. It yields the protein CASSYPTGLAGAYEQYF.

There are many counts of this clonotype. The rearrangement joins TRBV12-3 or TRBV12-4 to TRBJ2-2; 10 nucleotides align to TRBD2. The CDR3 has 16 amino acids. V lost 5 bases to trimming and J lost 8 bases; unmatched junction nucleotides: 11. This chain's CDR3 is CASSRLAGVALGELFF. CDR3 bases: TGTGCCAGCAGTCGGCTAGCGGGAGTAGCATTGGGGGAGCTGTTTTTT.

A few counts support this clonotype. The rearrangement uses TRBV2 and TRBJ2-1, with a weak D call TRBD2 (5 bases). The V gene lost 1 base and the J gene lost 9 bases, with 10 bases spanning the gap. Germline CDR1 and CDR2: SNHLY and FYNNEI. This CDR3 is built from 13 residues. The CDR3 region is CASSEVSGSEQFF. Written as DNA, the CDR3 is TGTGCCAGCAGTGAAGTGTCGGGGAGTGAGCAGTTCTTC.

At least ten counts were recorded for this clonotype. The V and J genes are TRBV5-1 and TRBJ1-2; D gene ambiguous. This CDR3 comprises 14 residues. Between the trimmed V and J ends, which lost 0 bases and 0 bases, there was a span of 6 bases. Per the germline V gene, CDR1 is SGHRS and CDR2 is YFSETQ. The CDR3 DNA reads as TGCGCCAGCAGCTTGGTTGGCACTAACTATGGCTACACCTTC. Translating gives CASSLVGTNYGYTF.

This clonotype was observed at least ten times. CDR3 nucleotide sequence: TGTGCCAGCAGTCCACGACAGGCGGGCACAGATACGCAGTATTTT. Its translation: CASSPRQAGTDTQYF. The rearrangement links TRBV12-3 or TRBV12-4 to TRBJ2-3, with D possibly TRBD1 on 6 matching bases. This CDR3 region has 15 residues. Trimming stripped 5 bases from V and 1 base from J, with 13 bases between.

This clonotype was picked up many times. Written as DNA, the CDR3 is TGTGCCAGCAGCGGGGGGACAGGGGTCAATCAGCCCCAGCATTTT. Amino acids: CASSGGTGVNQPQHF. This rearrangement joins TRBV5-5 to TRBJ1-5; TRBD1 matches at 10 bases. The CDR3 consists of 15 residues. The trim removed 4 bases at V and 3 bases at J, leaving 4 bases unmatched. In germline, CDR1 is SGHKS, CDR2 YYEKEE (reference sequence).

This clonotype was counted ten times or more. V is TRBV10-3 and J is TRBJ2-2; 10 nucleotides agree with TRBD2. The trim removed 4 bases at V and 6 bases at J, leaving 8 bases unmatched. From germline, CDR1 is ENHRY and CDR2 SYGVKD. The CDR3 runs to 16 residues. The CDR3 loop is CAISGASGGPSGELFF. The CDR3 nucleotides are TGTGCCATCAGTGGGGCTAGCGGGGGACCATCCGGGGAGCTGTTTTTT.

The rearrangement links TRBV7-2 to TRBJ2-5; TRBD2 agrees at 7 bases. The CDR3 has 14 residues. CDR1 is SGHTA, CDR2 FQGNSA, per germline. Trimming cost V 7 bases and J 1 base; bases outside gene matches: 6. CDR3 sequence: CASNDLAAQETQYF. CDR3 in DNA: TGTGCCAGCAACGACCTAGCGGCCCAAGAGACCCAGTACTTC.

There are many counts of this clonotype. In nucleotides, the CDR3 is TGCGCCAGCAGTGACCCTAGCGGGACTAGCGGCTACGAGCAGTACTTC. Translated: CASSDPSGTSGYEQYF. This chain uses TRBV10-2 with TRBJ2-7; 11 nucleotides line up with TRBD2. The CDR3 consists of 16 residues. The germline CDR1 and CDR2 sequences are WSHSY and SAAADI. V dropped 3 bases and J dropped 3; count of bases not matched to a gene: 7.

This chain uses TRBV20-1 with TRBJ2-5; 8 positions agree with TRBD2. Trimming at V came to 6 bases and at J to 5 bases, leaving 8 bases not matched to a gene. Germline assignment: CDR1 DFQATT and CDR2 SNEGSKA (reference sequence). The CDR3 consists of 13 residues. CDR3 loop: CSATGLAGETQYF. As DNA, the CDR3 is TGCAGTGCAACCGGACTAGCCGGCGAGACCCAGTACTTC.

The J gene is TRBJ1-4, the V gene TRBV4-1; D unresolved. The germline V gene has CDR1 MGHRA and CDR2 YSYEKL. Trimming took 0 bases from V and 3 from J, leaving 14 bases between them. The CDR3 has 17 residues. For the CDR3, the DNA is TGCGCCAGCAGCCAAGAGGGCCAACTGGGAGCTAATGAAAAACTGTTTTTT. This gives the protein CASSQEGQLGANEKLFF.

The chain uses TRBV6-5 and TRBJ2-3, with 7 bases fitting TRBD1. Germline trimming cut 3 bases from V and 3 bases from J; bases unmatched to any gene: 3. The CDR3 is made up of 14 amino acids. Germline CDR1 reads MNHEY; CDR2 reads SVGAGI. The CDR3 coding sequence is TGTGCCAGCAGTTATACGGACAGGACAGATACGCAGTATTTT. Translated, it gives CASSYTDRTDTQYF.

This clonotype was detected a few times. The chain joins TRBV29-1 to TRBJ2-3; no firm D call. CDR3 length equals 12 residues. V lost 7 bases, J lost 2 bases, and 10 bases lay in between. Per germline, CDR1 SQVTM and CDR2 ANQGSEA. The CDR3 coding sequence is TGCAGCGACCGGAGCGACACAGATACGCAGTATTTT. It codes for CSDRSDTDTQYF.

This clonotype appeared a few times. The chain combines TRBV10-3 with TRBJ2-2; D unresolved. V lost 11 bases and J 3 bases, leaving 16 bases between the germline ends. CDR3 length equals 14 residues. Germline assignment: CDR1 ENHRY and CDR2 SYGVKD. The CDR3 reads CAARPGLYTGELFF. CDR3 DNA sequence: TGTGCCGCCAGGCCCGGCCTCTACACCGGGGAGCTGTTTTTT.

In DNA, the CDR3 is TGCAGCGCCTCGCGAGGGGGGGAGACCCAGTACTTC. It is translated as CSASRGGETQYF. This rearrangement joins TRBV29-1 to TRBJ2-5; D tentatively reads TRBD1 or TRBD2 (6 bases each). Germline CDR1 SQVTM, CDR2 ANQGSEA. V was shortened by 7 bases and J by 5 bases, with 14 bases between the two germline ends. This CDR3 is 12 amino acids long.

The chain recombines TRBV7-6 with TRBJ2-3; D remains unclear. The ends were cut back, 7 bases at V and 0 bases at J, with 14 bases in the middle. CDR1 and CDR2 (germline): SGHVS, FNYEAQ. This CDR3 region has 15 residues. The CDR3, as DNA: TGTGCCAGCACTTCTTCCCGGTTAAGCACAGATACGCAGTATTTT. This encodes CASTSSRLSTDTQYF.

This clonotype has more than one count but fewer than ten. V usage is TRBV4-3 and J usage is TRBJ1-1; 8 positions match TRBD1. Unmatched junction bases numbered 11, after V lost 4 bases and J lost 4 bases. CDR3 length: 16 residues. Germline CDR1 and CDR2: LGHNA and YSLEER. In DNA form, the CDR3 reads TGCGCCAGCAGCCCGCAGGGGGCTGGTCTCCCCACTGAAGCTTTCTTT. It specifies CASSPQGAGLPTEAFF.

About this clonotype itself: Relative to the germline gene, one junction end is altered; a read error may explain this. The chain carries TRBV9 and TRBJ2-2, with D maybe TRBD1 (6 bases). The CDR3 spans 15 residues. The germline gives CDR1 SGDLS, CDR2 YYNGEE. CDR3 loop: CASSPLDRNPGELFF. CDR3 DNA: TGTGCCAGCAGCCCGCTTGACAGGAACCCCGGGGAGCTGTTTTTT.

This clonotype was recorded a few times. For the CDR3, the DNA is TGTGCCACCAGTGATTTACAGGGGGAACGCACAGATACGCAGTATTTT. Translating gives CATSDLQGERTDTQYF. This chain links TRBV24-1 with TRBJ2-3; TRBD1 aligns across 8 bases. CDR1 KGHDR and CDR2 SFDVKD come from the germline V gene. CDR3 length equals 16 residues. V dropped 1 base and J dropped 1; count of bases not matched to a gene: 3.

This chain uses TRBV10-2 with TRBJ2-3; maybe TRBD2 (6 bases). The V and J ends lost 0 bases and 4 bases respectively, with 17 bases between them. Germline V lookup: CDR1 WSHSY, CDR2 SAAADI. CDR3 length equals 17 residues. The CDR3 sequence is CASSESTGVGGADTQYF. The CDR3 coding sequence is TGCGCCAGCAGTGAGTCGACGGGGGTTGGGGGAGCAGATACGCAGTATTTT.

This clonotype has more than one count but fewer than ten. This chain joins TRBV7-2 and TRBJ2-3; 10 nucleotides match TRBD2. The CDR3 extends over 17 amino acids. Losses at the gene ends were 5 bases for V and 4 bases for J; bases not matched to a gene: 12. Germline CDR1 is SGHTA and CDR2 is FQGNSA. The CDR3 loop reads CASSTPLAGAGPDTQYF. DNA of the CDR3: TGTGCCAGCAGCACTCCTCTAGCGGGAGCGGGCCCAGATACGCAGTATTTT.

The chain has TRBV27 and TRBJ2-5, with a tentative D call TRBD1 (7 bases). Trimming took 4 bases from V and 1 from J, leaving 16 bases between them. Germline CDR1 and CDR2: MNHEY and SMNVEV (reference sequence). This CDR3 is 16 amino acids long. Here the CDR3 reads CASSSTGWDSQETQYF. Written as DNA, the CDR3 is TGTGCCAGCAGTTCGACAGGGTGGGACTCCCAAGAGACCCAGTACTTC.

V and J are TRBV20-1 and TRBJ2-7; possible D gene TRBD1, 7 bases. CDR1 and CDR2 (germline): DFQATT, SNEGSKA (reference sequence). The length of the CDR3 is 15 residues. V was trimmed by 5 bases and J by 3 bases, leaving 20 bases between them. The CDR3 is CSAGGTAQNFYEQYF. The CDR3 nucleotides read TGCAGTGCTGGGGGGACAGCCCAAAACTTCTACGAGCAGTACTTC.

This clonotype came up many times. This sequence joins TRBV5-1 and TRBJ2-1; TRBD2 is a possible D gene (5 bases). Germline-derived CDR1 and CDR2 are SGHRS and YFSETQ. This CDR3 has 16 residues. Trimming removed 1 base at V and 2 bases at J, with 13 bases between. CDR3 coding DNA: TGCGCCAGCAGCTTGAACGGGATGGAGGCCTACAATGAGCAGTTCTTC. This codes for CASSLNGMEAYNEQFF.